These 32 T cell receptor beta chains were sequenced from one sample in a study. TCRdb ran MiXCR on the RT-PCR reads and lists one entry per CDR3 protein. Altogether about 680,000 distinct CDR3 sequences are present, 14% being singletons, with the ten largest covering 3.6%. Sequencing was carried out using memory CD4+ T cells from blood. The receptor source for this set is a female donor in good health, serving as a healthy control.

V usage is TRBV4-3 and J usage is TRBJ2-3; maybe TRBD1 (5 bases). This CDR3 spans 15 amino acids. Trimming removed 3 bases from V and 3 bases from J, with 13 bases in between. The germline gives CDR1 LGHNA, CDR2 YSLEER. The DNA of the CDR3 is TGCGCCAGCAGCCACCGGGTCAAGGGGACAGATACGCAGTATTTT. Protein: CASSHRVKGTDTQYF.

The gene calls are TRBV12-3 or TRBV12-4 and TRBJ2-2; tentatively, D is TRBD1 or TRBD2 (6 bases each). CDR3 length: 18 residues. The ends were cut back, 4 bases at V and 2 bases at J, with 20 bases in the middle. Written as DNA, the CDR3 is TGTGCCAGCAGTTATAGGGGGACTCGGGGGCGTAACACCGGGGAGCTGTTTTTT. This encodes CASSYRGTRGRNTGELFF.

The gene calls are TRBV7-2 and TRBJ1-3; 9 bases are shared with TRBD1. Per the germline V gene, CDR1 is SGHTA and CDR2 is FQGNSA. Losses at the gene ends were 6 bases for V and 4 bases for J; bases not matched to a gene: 4. This CDR3 region has 14 residues. The CDR3, as DNA: TGTGCCAGCAGGCGACAGGGGGGAGGAAACACCATATATTTT. It encodes CASRRQGGGNTIYF.

The chain employs TRBV20-1 and TRBJ2-2; 12 bases fit TRBD2. V was pared by 3 bases and J by 7 bases, with 15 bases of the junction left unmatched. Germline CDR1 reads DFQATT; CDR2 reads SNEGSKA (reference sequence). CDR3 length: 18 residues. The CDR3 spells CSASGGGLAGWVGGELFF. For the CDR3, the DNA is TGCAGTGCTAGTGGGGGTGGACTAGCGGGATGGGTCGGCGGGGAGCTGTTTTTT.

The rearrangement joins TRBV12-5 to TRBJ2-3; D is perhaps TRBD1 or TRBD2 (7 bases each). CDR3 length equals 14 residues. Trimming removed 4 bases at V and 6 bases at J, with 14 bases between. Germline CDR1 is LGHNT and CDR2 is FRNRAP. DNA for the CDR3: TGTGCTAGTGGTTCGACAGGGAGGGGGGATACGCAGTATTTT. It is translated as CASGSTGRGDTQYF.

The J gene is TRBJ2-1, the V gene TRBV9; D call uncertain. Deletions cut 3 bases from V and 10 bases from J, with 11 bases between. This CDR3 is built from 12 residues. In germline, CDR1 is SGDLS, CDR2 YYNGEE. As DNA, the CDR3 is TGTGCCAGCAGCGCCAGTCTTCGGGAGCAGTTCTTC. Its protein is CASSASLREQFF.

This clonotype was picked up many times. V usage is TRBV28 and J usage is TRBJ1-2; 9 positions match TRBD1. CDR3 length: 14 amino acids. The V segment lost 2 bases and the J segment 2 bases; nucleotides outside the gene matches: 0. Germline loops: CDR1 MDHEN, CDR2 SYDVKM. The CDR3 spells CASSLGTGNYGYTF. Here the CDR3 DNA reads TGTGCCAGCAGTTTAGGGACAGGGAACTATGGCTACACCTTC.

Ten or more counts support this clonotype. The J gene is TRBJ2-5, the V gene TRBV29-1; possibly TRBD2 for D (6 bases). Germline loops: CDR1 SQVTM, CDR2 ANQGSEA. This CDR3 is built from 14 residues. The V end lost 4 bases, the J end lost 1 base, and 13 bases lay between the germline ends. The CDR3: CSVGTGSGQETQYF. Here the CDR3 DNA reads TGCAGCGTTGGAACCGGGAGCGGCCAAGAGACCCAGTACTTC.

Remarks on this clonotype: A single base separates this from a much larger clone, so it may be a read error. This chain uses TRBV6-1 with TRBJ1-2; D gene unclear. The length of the CDR3 is 13 residues. Germline V gene lookup returns CDR1 MNHNS and CDR2 SASEGT. Here the CDR3 reads CASSVEGNYGYAF. The CDR3 nucleotides read TGTGCCAGCAGTGTAGAAGGAAACTATGGCTACGCCTTC.

This clonotype was seen a handful of times. The chain joins TRBV20-1 to TRBJ1-1; D gene unclear. Germline-derived CDR1 and CDR2 are DFQATT and SNEGSKA (reference sequence). The CDR3 has 17 residues. Trimming removed 0 bases from V and 3 bases from J, with 20 bases in between. The CDR3 sequence: CSARDLSGPKRDTEAFF. CDR3 bases: TGCAGTGCTAGAGATCTCTCTGGTCCAAAAAGGGACACTGAAGCTTTCTTT.

This clonotype was observed at least ten times. V is TRBV7-2 and J is TRBJ2-7; D unresolved. The ends were cut back, 1 base at V and 0 bases at J, with 7 bases in the middle. This CDR3 is 14 amino acids long. Per germline, CDR1 SGHTA and CDR2 FQGNSA. CDR3 amino acids: CASSLDWSSYEQYF. CDR3 nucleotide sequence: TGTGCCAGCAGCTTAGACTGGAGCTCCTACGAGCAGTACTTC.

The genes are TRBV7-3 and TRBJ2-6; perhaps TRBD1 as D (6 bases). CDR3 length equals 15 residues. Trimming left V 4 bases short and J 4 bases short, with 11 bases between. Germline V CDR1 and CDR2: SGHTA, FQGTGA. CDR3 in amino acids: CASSYGQPGANVLTF. The CDR3 DNA follows: TGTGCCAGCAGCTACGGACAGCCAGGGGCCAACGTCCTGACTTTC.

This clonotype was seen a few times. The rearrangement joins TRBV7-2 to TRBJ2-3, with D uncertain. The V and J ends lost 5 bases and 6 bases respectively, with 12 bases between them. CDR1 is SGHTA, CDR2 FQGNSA, per germline. This CDR3 contains 13 residues. CDR3 region: CASSPRNGDTQYF. In DNA form, the CDR3 reads TGTGCCAGCAGCCCCAGGAACGGGGATACGCAGTATTTT.

This clonotype was seen a few times. The rearrangement joins TRBV20-1 to TRBJ2-3, with D perhaps TRBD1 (5 bases). This CDR3 region has 14 residues. Germline CDR1 and CDR2: DFQATT and SNEGSKA (reference sequence). The germline V and J ends were trimmed by 6 bases and 2 bases, with 15 bases remaining between them. The CDR3 region is CSAFRAGHTDTQYF. CDR3 in DNA: TGCAGTGCCTTTAGGGCAGGGCACACAGATACGCAGTATTTT.

This clonotype was observed many times. The rearrangement uses TRBV7-2 and TRBJ2-2, with 7 bases fitting TRBD2. V shed 4 bases, J shed 7 bases, and the junction held 3 bases outside the gene matches. In germline, CDR1 is SGHTA, CDR2 FQGNSA. The CDR3 has 13 amino acids. CDR3: CASSSRGIGELFF. CDR3 DNA: TGTGCCAGCAGCTCGCGGGGGATCGGGGAGCTGTTTTTT. Variable domain in full (rest from reference TRBV7-2 and TRBJ2-2): GAGVSQSPSNKVTEKGKDVELRCDPISGHTALYWYRQSLGQGLEFLIYFQGNSAPDKSGLPSDRFSAERTGGSVSTLTIQRTQQEDSAVYLCASSSRGIGELFFGEGSRLTVL.

This clonotype came up many times. The V call is TRBV6-4, the J call TRBJ2-1; TRBD1 matches 8 bases. Trimming at V came to 3 bases and at J to 8 bases, leaving 6 bases not matched to a gene. The CDR3 spans 14 residues. Germline-derived CDR1 and CDR2 are MRHNA and SNTAGT. The CDR3 region is CASSEDRATYEQFF. In DNA, the CDR3 is TGTGCCAGCAGTGAGGACAGGGCGACCTATGAGCAGTTCTTC.

This clonotype was recorded a few times. The J gene is TRBJ2-5, the V gene TRBV7-9; the D gene is possibly TRBD2 (6 bases). Germline values: CDR1 SEHNR, CDR2 FQNEAQ (reference sequence). The CDR3 has 12 residues. Trimming took off 5 bases at V and 4 bases at J, with 8 bases between the two ends. The CDR3 nucleotides read TGTGCCAGCAGCGTCGGGAGAGAGACCCAGTACTTC. It yields the protein CASSVGRETQYF.

This clonotype was seen a handful of times. The chain employs TRBV5-5 and TRBJ1-5; D gene uncertain. Between the trimmed V and J ends, which lost 0 bases and 3 bases, there was a span of 13 bases. The CDR3 is 16 residues long. CDR1 SGHKS and CDR2 YYEKEE come from the germline V gene (reference sequence). CDR3 loop: CASSLAVGRFNQPQHF. DNA for the CDR3: TGTGCCAGCAGCTTGGCAGTAGGGAGGTTCAATCAGCCCCAGCATTTT.

This clonotype was picked up a small number of times. The chain employs TRBV5-1 and TRBJ2-6; D is undetermined. This CDR3 comprises 15 residues. The V end lost 7 bases, the J end lost 2 bases, and 13 bases lay between the germline ends. Per the germline V gene, CDR1 is SGHRS and CDR2 is YFSETQ. CDR3 amino acids: CASAYPLTGANVLTF. CDR3 nucleotide sequence: TGCGCCAGCGCCTATCCACTTACTGGGGCCAACGTCCTGACTTTC.

V is TRBV25-1 and J is TRBJ1-3, with D possibly TRBD1 on 6 matching bases. The CDR3 runs to 14 residues. CDR1 and CDR2 (germline): MGHDK, SYGVNS. The V and J ends lost 5 bases and 2 bases respectively, with 10 bases between them. CDR3 sequence reads: CASSIGGTGNTIYF. In DNA, the CDR3 is TGTGCCAGCAGTATCGGGGGCACTGGAAACACCATATATTTT.

This clonotype was seen more than once but under ten times. The V call is TRBV12-3 or TRBV12-4, the J call TRBJ1-3; D remains ambiguous. Between the trimmed V and J ends, which lost 5 bases and 1 base, there was a span of 15 bases. The CDR3 runs 16 residues. This CDR3 is CASSLGRELSGNTIYF. CDR3 in DNA: TGTGCCAGCAGTCTCGGACGGGAACTTTCTGGAAACACCATATATTTT.

At least ten counts were recorded for this clonotype. The chain combines TRBV7-2 with TRBJ1-2; TRBD1 aligns across 9 bases. With V trimmed by 5 bases and J by 3 bases, 10 bases remained unmatched. The CDR3 has 16 residues. The V gene's germline CDR1 is SGHTA and CDR2 FQGNSA. In DNA form, the CDR3 reads TGTGCCAGCAGCCCTCAGACAGGGGGGCTATACTATGGCTACACCTTC. Amino acids: CASSPQTGGLYYGYTF.

This clonotype turned up a few times. The chain joins TRBV9 to TRBJ2-4, with D perhaps given as TRBD1 or TRBD2 (6 bases each). Trimming took off 0 bases at V and 6 bases at J, with 25 bases between the two ends. The germline CDR1 and CDR2 sequences are SGDLS and YYNGEE. This CDR3 has 19 residues. The CDR3 region is CASSVEPPRVGGGANIQYF. The CDR3 coding sequence is TGTGCCAGCAGCGTAGAACCCCCCCGGGTCGGGGGCGGCGCAAACATTCAGTACTTC.

This sequence joins TRBV11-2 and TRBJ1-1; D gene unclear. CDR1 SGHAT and CDR2 FQNNGV come from the germline V gene. The V end was cut by 3 bases, the J end by 7 bases, with 9 bases between. This CDR3 has 12 residues. CDR3 loop: CASSFLRLEAFF. The CDR3, as DNA: TGTGCCAGCAGCTTCCTACGGCTTGAAGCTTTCTTT.

The sample holds many counts of this clonotype. The V and J genes are TRBV29-1 and TRBJ1-1; TRBD1 is a possible D gene (5 bases). CDR1 SQVTM and CDR2 ANQGSEA come from the germline V gene. The V and J ends lost 0 bases and 4 bases respectively, with 12 bases between them. There are 14 residues in the CDR3. Here the CDR3 reads CSVEDGGTGTEAFF. The CDR3, as DNA: TGCAGCGTTGAAGATGGGGGAACGGGCACTGAAGCTTTCTTT.

This clonotype was recorded many times. V usage is TRBV7-2 and J usage is TRBJ2-7; TRBD2 matches at 7 bases. The CDR3 covers 15 residues. Germline V gene sequence: CDR1 SGHTA, CDR2 FQGNSA. The V segment lost 2 bases and the J segment 0 bases; nucleotides outside the gene matches: 4. The CDR3 sequence is CASSLRRGSSYEQYF. The CDR3 region has the DNA TGTGCCAGCAGCTTAAGGCGGGGGAGCTCCTACGAGCAGTACTTC.

The CDR3 here is CASSLTGPAYEQYF. The CDR3, as DNA: TGCGCCAGCAGCTTGACAGGGCCGGCCTACGAGCAGTACTTC. The chain joins TRBV5-1 to TRBJ2-7; the D gene is possibly TRBD1 (6 bases). The CDR3 is 14 amino acids. Germline-derived CDR1 and CDR2 are SGHRS and YFSETQ. Trimming took 1 base from V and 2 from J, leaving 10 bases between them.

The chain combines TRBV3-1 with TRBJ2-1; tentatively, D is TRBD1 (5 bases). Germline V gene lookup returns CDR1 LGHDT and CDR2 YNNKEL (reference sequence). The V gene lost 2 bases and the J gene lost 0 bases, with 14 bases spanning the gap. The CDR3 has 17 residues. The CDR3: CASSQRTTTYSYNEQFF. The CDR3 coding sequence is TGTGCCAGCAGCCAAAGGACAACGACTTACTCCTACAATGAGCAGTTCTTC.

This clonotype has at least ten counts. This sequence joins TRBV7-2 and TRBJ1-5; 11 bases align to TRBD1. Germline V lookup: CDR1 SGHTA, CDR2 FQGNSA. V lost 4 bases and J lost 6; bases outside the gene matches: 8. CDR3 length equals 16 residues. The CDR3 DNA follows: TGTGCCAGCAGCTCGACACCGGGACAGGGGGGTCAGCCCCAGCATTTT. This sequence encodes CASSSTPGQGGQPQHF. The full variable domain, with the rest looked up from reference TRBV7-2 and TRBJ1-5, is GAGVSQSPSNKVTEKGKDVELRCDPISGHTALYWYRQSLGQGLEFLIYFQGNSAPDKSGLPSDRFSAERTGGSVSTLTIQRTQQEDSAVYLCASSSTPGQGGQPQHFGDGTRLSIL.

This clonotype was seen ten or more times. The chain combines TRBV12-3 or TRBV12-4 with TRBJ1-3; TRBD1 aligns across 10 bases. The V gene end was trimmed by 6 bases and the J gene end by 2 bases; junction bases not matched to a gene: 7. The CDR3 is 16 amino acids. CDR3 loop: CASSPMTGGPGNTIYF. CDR3 in DNA: TGTGCCAGCAGCCCAATGACAGGGGGCCCTGGAAACACCATATATTTT.

This clonotype was seen only a few times. CDR3 loop: CASSASTLGLYKPGVEREKLFF. As DNA, the CDR3 is TGTGCCAGCAGCGCATCTACCCTCGGATTGTACAAACCAGGGGTGGAGCGTGAAAAACTGTTTTTT. This chain links TRBV21-1 with TRBJ1-4; TRBD1 is taken as the D call from the table, unchecked against the DNA. TRBV21-1 is recorded as a pseudogene. CDR3 length equals 22 residues.

The sample holds many counts of this clonotype. V gene TRBV12-3 or TRBV12-4 combines with J gene TRBJ1-1; D unresolved. The CDR3 has 15 residues. Trimming took 6 bases from V and 6 from J, leaving 20 bases between them. The CDR3, as DNA: TGTGCCAGCAGCCCCGGGATCCTCATAGGCCCTGAAGCTTTCTTT. Translating gives CASSPGILIGPEAFF.